This T cell receptor (beta chain) comes out of a study of beta chain features in type 1 diabetes. The CDR3 runs 12 residues. V dropped 8 bases and J dropped 5 bases, with 12 bases sitting between them. CDR1 GTSNPN and CDR2 SVGIG come from the germline V gene (reference sequence). On this clone: Its antigen is undetermined.

The entirety of the isolated RNA underwent reverse transcription, so expressed TCRB transcripts were sequenced. Repertoires were generated with immunoSEQ multiplex PCR, while TCRdb's copy carries only in-frame clones and drops some. The sample includes about 260,000 clones, around 21% seen only once; the top ten take less than 0.035%. Study-wide findings and caveats: In every one of the four CD4+ subsets, TCRB CDR3s were moderately but significantly shorter in Type 1 diabetes patients.

This chain connects TRBV30 to TRBJ2-2; TRBD2 is a possible D gene (6 bases). The clonotype was recovered from a woman in her thirties or forties with type 1 diabetes. The sample comprised naive CD4+ T cells from blood. The CDR3 DNA follows: TGTGCCCGAGGAGGGGATACCGGGGAGCTGTTTTTT. Amino acid sequence: CARGGDTGELFF.